Listed here are 9 T cell receptor beta chains from one sample, sequenced in a study of T cells in narcolepsy. The protocol was immunoSEQ multiplex PCR, while the TCRdb copy is restricted to in-frame clones and leaves out a portion. The sample records 20,000 to 30,000 clones, about 60% being singletons. The sequenced sample consisted of memory (CD45RA-) CD4+ T cells from blood. The receptor source for this set is a human donor in good health.

The V gene is TRBV6-4, the J gene TRBJ2-5; D gene unclear. The length of the CDR3 is 11 residues. With 4 bases removed from V and 7 bases from J, the gap between germline ends came to 7 bases. From germline, CDR1 is MRHNA and CDR2 SNTAGT. CDR3 bases: TGTGCCAGCAGTGTTGTGGCGACCCAGTACTTC. It yields the protein CASSVVATQYF.

This clone was counted a single time. The rearrangement uses TRBV5-1 and TRBJ1-6; TRBD1 aligns across 9 bases. The CDR3 length is 15 residues. V trimming: 4 bases; J trimming: 10 bases; junction bases outside the gene matches: 9. CDR1 SGHRS and CDR2 YFSETQ come from the germline V gene. The CDR3 coding sequence is TGCGCCAGCAGCCGACGGACAGGGGAAGGGTCACCCCTCCACTTT. Amino acids: CASSRRTGEGSPLHF.

The V and J genes are TRBV8-2 and TRBJ2-6; the DNA was not used to check the table's D call, TRBD2. TRBV8-2 is deemed a pseudogene. The CDR3 sequence is 17 residues long. The CDR3 region has the DNA TGTGGCAATTACTATATGATAACACAAAGTCGGGCCAACGTCCTGACTTTC. Its protein is CGNYYMITQSRANVLTF.

This chain links TRBV5-1 with TRBJ1-2, with 7 nucleotides matching TRBD1. V shed 5 bases and J 10 bases; nucleotides not matched to a gene: 17. The CDR3 is made up of 15 amino acids. CDR1 SGHRS and CDR2 YFSETQ come from the germline V gene. The DNA for the CDR3 is TGCGCCAGCAGTCCTGCTCTACACGACAGGGCCGTCTACACCTTC. The encoded protein is CASSPALHDRAVYTF.

This clone has only a few counts. The CDR3 sequence is CASSEEVEQFF. The CDR3 DNA follows: TGTGCCAGCAGTGAGGAGGTTGAGCAGTTCTTC. The V call is TRBV2, the J call TRBJ2-1, with D possibly being TRBD2 (5 bases). The germline gives CDR1 SNHLY, CDR2 FYNNEI. The CDR3 contains 11 residues. The germline V and J ends were trimmed by 3 bases and 9 bases, with 6 bases remaining between them. The variable domain in full, completed from reference TRBV2 and TRBJ2-1, reads EPEVTQTPSHQVTQMGQEVILRCVPISNHLYFYWYRQILGQKVEFLVSFYNNEISEKSEIFDDQFSVERPDGSNFTLKIRSTKLEDSAMYFCASSEEVEQFFGPGTRLTVL.

J is TRBJ1-2 and V is TRBV6-1; TRBD1 agrees at 11 bases. The CDR3 consists of 16 residues. The V segment lost 4 bases and the J segment 4 bases; nucleotides outside the gene matches: 8. Looked up from germline, CDR1 is MNHNS and CDR2 is SASEGT. The DNA of the CDR3 is TGTGCCAGCAGTGGTAGCCCGGGACAGGGGGTCTATGGCTACACCTTC. This codes for CASSGSPGQGVYGYTF.

This rearrangement joins TRBV6-6 to TRBJ2-6; D is unclear. The CDR3 has 14 amino acids. V lost 0 bases and J 4 bases, leaving 4 bases between the germline ends. Germline assignment: CDR1 MNHNY and CDR2 SVGAGI (reference sequence). The CDR3 loop is CASSYSQGANVLTF. The CDR3 nucleotides are TGTGCCAGCAGTTACTCTCAGGGGGCCAACGTCCTGACTTTC.

The chain uses TRBV6-6 and TRBJ2-2; 14 nucleotides line up with TRBD2. From germline, CDR1 is MNHNY and CDR2 SVGAGI (reference sequence). The trim removed 5 bases at V and 8 bases at J, leaving 7 bases unmatched. There are 16 residues in the CDR3. The CDR3 protein is CASSRGTSGSLGELFF. The DNA for the CDR3 is TGTGCCAGCAGTAGGGGGACTAGCGGGAGCTTAGGGGAGCTGTTTTTT.

This clone was recorded a few times. This chain links TRBV7-2 with TRBJ2-3, with 9 positions matching TRBD2. The CDR3 covers 18 residues. Germline CDR1 is SGHTA and CDR2 is FQGNSA. The J segment lost 0 bases and the V segment lost 1 base, leaving 8 bases of the junction unmatched. CDR3 bases: TGTGCCAGCAGCTTAGTGTCGGGGCTAGCGGGGAGCACAGATACGCAGTATTTT. The encoded protein is CASSLVSGLAGSTDTQYF.